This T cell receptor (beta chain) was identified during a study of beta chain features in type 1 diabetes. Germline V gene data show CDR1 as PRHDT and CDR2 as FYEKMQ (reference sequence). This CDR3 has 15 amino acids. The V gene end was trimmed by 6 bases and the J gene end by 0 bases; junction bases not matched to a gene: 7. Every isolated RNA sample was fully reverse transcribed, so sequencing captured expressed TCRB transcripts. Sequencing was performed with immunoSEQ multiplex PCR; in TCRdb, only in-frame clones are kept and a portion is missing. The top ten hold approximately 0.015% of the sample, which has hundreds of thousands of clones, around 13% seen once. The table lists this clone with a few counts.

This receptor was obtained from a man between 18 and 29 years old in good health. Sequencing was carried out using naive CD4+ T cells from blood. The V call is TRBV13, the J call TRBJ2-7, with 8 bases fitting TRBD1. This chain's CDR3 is CASRMKGTGSYEQYF. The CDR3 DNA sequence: TGTGCCAGCAGAATGAAGGGGACAGGCTCCTACGAGCAGTACTTC.